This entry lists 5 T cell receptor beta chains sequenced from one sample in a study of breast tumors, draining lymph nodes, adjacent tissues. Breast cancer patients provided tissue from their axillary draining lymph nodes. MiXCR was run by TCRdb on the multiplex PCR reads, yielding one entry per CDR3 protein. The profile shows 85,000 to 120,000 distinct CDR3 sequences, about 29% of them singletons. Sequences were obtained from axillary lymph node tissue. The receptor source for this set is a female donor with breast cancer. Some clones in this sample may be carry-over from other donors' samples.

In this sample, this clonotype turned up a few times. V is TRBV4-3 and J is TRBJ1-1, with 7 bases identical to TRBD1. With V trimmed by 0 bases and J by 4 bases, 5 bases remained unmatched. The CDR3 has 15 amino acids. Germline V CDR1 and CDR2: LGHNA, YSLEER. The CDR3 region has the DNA TGCGCCAGCAGCCAAGAAAGGGGGCTGAGCACTGAAGCTTTCTTT. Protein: CASSQERGLSTEAFF.

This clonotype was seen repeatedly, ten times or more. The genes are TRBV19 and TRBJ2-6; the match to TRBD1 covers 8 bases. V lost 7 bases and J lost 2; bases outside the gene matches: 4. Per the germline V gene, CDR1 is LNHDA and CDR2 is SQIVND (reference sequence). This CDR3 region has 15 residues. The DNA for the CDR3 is TGTGCCAGTACCTCAGGGGGCGCTGGGGCCAACGTCCTGACTTTC. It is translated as CASTSGGAGANVLTF.

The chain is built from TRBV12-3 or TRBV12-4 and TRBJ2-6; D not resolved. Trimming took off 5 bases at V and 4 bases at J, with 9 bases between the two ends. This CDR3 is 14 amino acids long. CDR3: CASSLPRGANVLTF. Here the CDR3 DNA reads TGTGCCAGCAGTCTCCCCAGGGGGGCCAACGTCCTGACTTTC.

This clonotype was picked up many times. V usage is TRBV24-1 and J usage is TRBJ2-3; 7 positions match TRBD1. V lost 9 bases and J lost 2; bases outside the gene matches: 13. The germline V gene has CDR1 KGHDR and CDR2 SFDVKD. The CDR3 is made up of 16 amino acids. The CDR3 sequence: CATPPTTGEHTDTQYF. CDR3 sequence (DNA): TGTGCCACCCCCCCCACAACAGGGGAGCACACAGATACGCAGTATTTT.

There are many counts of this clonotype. For the CDR3, the DNA is TGTGCCAGCAGCCAAGGGACCAAAGAGACCCAGTACTTC. It translates to CASSQGTKETQYF. This sequence joins TRBV3-1 and TRBJ2-5, with D hard to call. Germline V CDR1 and CDR2: LGHDT, YNNKEL (reference sequence). Trimming took off 1 base at V and 3 bases at J, with 6 bases between the two ends. This CDR3 has 13 amino acids.